This T cell receptor beta chain was obtained from a study of cytomegalovirus exposure and HLA in healthy donors. Study-wide findings and caveats: When analyzed later, a missense DCLRE1C variant was found to be linked to TCR beta V- and J-gene trimming. CMV serostatus was the only recorded immune exposure for donors.

It was healthy bone marrow donors who served as donors. The CDR3 has 15 amino acids. Trimming took 3 bases from V and 5 from J, leaving 16 bases between them. Germline values: CDR1 KGHSH, CDR2 LQKENI. Points on this clone: Antigen unknown.

PCR used 60 Vbeta primers and 13 Jbeta primers. The data were produced by immunoSEQ multiplex PCR, yet TCRdb's version contains in-frame clones alone and is incomplete. The sample holds fewer than 250,000 clones; roughly three quarters are singletons and the top ten take around 1.4%. The TCR comes from a woman between 45 and 60 years old in good health and CMV-seronegative. The sequencing sample was made of PBMCs. The chain recombines TRBV18 with TRBJ1-1; D ambiguous. Here the CDR3 reads CASSPFGVVGTEAFF. CDR3 coding DNA: TGTGCCAGCTCACCTTTCGGGGTAGTGGGGACTGAAGCTTTCTTT.